The rows below give T cell receptor beta chains drawn from one sample of a study of CD8 T cells in Susac syndrome. TCRdb called the immunoSEQ multiplex PCR reads again in MiXCR, with one record for every CDR3 protein. The repertoire holds over 100,000 distinct CDR3 sequences, around 96% seen once, with approximately 0.15% in the top ten. Sequenced sample: CD4+ T cells from PBMCs. The receptors originated from a human donor with Susac syndrome. Each CDR3 is given with its conserved first and last residue. Each record gives: D gene, J gene, V gene, clone size, CDR3 protein, CDR3 DNA. D genes are given only for firm matches. Not all rows give a size; the values are once, few, many and, for expanded clones, a class.

d_call: NA; j_call: TRBJ2-7; v_call: TRBV14; clone_size: NA; cdr3_aa: CASSHAGVREQYF; cdr3_nt: TGTGCCAGCAGCCATGCTGGAGTTCGAGAGCAGTACTTC
d_call: TRBD1; j_call: TRBJ2-3; v_call: TRBV20-1; clone_size: NA; cdr3_aa: CSARRTGENTQYF; cdr3_nt: TGCAGTGCAAGGAGGACAGGGGAGAATACGCAGTATTTT
d_call: NA; j_call: TRBJ2-1; v_call: TRBV20-1; clone_size: NA; cdr3_aa: CSAGTREQFF; cdr3_nt: TGCAGTGCAGGAACACGGGAGCAGTTCTTC
d_call: TRBD2; j_call: TRBJ2-7; v_call: TRBV5-4; clone_size: NA; cdr3_aa: CASSLALAGRYEQYF; cdr3_nt: TGTGCCAGCAGCTTGGCATTAGCGGGCCGTTACGAGCAGTACTTC
d_call: TRBD1; j_call: TRBJ1-2; v_call: TRBV3-1; clone_size: NA; cdr3_aa: CASSPSGQGVRGYTF; cdr3_nt: TGTGCCAGCAGCCCTTCGGGACAGGGGGTTCGTGGCTACACCTTC
d_call: NA; j_call: TRBJ2-3; v_call: TRBV20-1; clone_size: once; cdr3_aa: CSARVWEDTQYF; cdr3_nt: TGCAGTGCTAGAGTCTGGGAAGATACGCAGTATTTT
d_call: NA; j_call: TRBJ2-3; v_call: TRBV6-5; clone_size: NA; cdr3_aa: CASSNREADTQYF; cdr3_nt: TGTGCCAGCAGTAACAGGGAAGCAGATACGCAGTATTTT
d_call: NA; j_call: TRBJ2-2; v_call: TRBV27; clone_size: NA; cdr3_aa: CASSLLSGELFF; cdr3_nt: TGTGCCAGCAGTTTATTATCCGGGGAGCTGTTTTTT
d_call: TRBD1; j_call: TRBJ2-5; v_call: TRBV29-1; clone_size: NA; cdr3_aa: CSVVGMDRGGETQYF; cdr3_nt: TGCAGCGTTGTAGGCATGGACAGGGGGGGAGAGACCCAGTACTTC
d_call: NA; j_call: TRBJ2-1; v_call: TRBV20-1; clone_size: NA; cdr3_aa: CSAGVYNEQFF; cdr3_nt: TGCAGTGCCGGGGTCTACAATGAGCAGTTCTTC
d_call: TRBD1; j_call: TRBJ2-7; v_call: TRBV20-1; clone_size: NA; cdr3_aa: CSARLQGGLSSYEQYF; cdr3_nt: TGCAGTGCTAGGCTACAGGGGGGCTTGTCCTCCTACGAGCAGTACTTC
d_call: TRBD2; j_call: TRBJ2-4; v_call: TRBV2; clone_size: NA; cdr3_aa: CANGLADIQYF; cdr3_nt: TGTGCCAACGGACTAGCTGACATTCAGTACTTC
d_call: NA; j_call: TRBJ2-7; v_call: TRBV12-3/TRBV12-4; clone_size: NA; cdr3_aa: CASSLRAASSYEQYF; cdr3_nt: TGTGCCAGCAGTTTACGGGCGGCGAGCTCCTACGAGCAGTACTTC
d_call: NA; j_call: TRBJ2-1; v_call: TRBV5-1; clone_size: once; cdr3_aa: CASSLGGTGGEQFF; cdr3_nt: TGCGCCAGCAGCTTGGGGGGTACTGGGGGTGAGCAGTTCTTC
d_call: NA; j_call: TRBJ2-7; v_call: TRBV3-1; clone_size: NA; cdr3_aa: CASSSRLYEQYF; cdr3_nt: TGTGCCAGCAGCTCCCGGCTCTACGAGCAGTACTTC
d_call: NA; j_call: TRBJ2-7; v_call: TRBV30; clone_size: few; cdr3_aa: CAWSVGSYEQYF; cdr3_nt: TGTGCCTGGAGTGTGGGCTCCTACGAGCAGTACTTC
d_call: NA; j_call: TRBJ2-4; v_call: TRBV29-1; clone_size: NA; cdr3_aa: CSVEDWRDGNIQHF; cdr3_nt: TGCAGCGTCGAGGACTGGCGAGACGGGAACATTCAGCACTTC
d_call: TRBD1; j_call: TRBJ2-2; v_call: TRBV20-1; clone_size: NA; cdr3_aa: CSVQQGATGELFF; cdr3_nt: TGCAGTGTCCAACAGGGGGCAACCGGGGAGCTGTTTTTT
d_call: NA; j_call: TRBJ2-5; v_call: TRBV12-3/TRBV12-4; clone_size: NA; cdr3_aa: CASSFDPVGKTQYF; cdr3_nt: TGTGCCAGCAGTTTCGACCCGGTCGGAAAGACCCAGTACTTC
d_call: NA; j_call: TRBJ2-5; v_call: TRBV5-8; clone_size: NA; cdr3_aa: CASSFGVLFQETQYF; cdr3_nt: TGTGCCAGCAGCTTCGGAGTCCTCTTCCAAGAGACCCAGTACTTC
d_call: NA; j_call: TRBJ1-5; v_call: TRBV20-1; clone_size: NA; cdr3_aa: CSATRGTSDSNQPQHF; cdr3_nt: TGCAGTGCTACTCGCGGGACGTCAGATAGCAATCAGCCCCAGCATTTT
d_call: NA; j_call: TRBJ2-1; v_call: TRBV12-3/TRBV12-4; clone_size: NA; cdr3_aa: CASDREYNEQFF; cdr3_nt: TGTGCCAGCGATCGCGAGTACAATGAGCAGTTCTTC
d_call: NA; j_call: TRBJ1-2; v_call: TRBV4-3; clone_size: NA; cdr3_aa: CASSQDGGFGGYTF; cdr3_nt: TGCGCCAGCAGCCAAGACGGAGGGTTCGGTGGCTACACCTTC
d_call: TRBD1; j_call: TRBJ2-1; v_call: TRBV4-1; clone_size: once; cdr3_aa: CASTWGTGGIGEQFF; cdr3_nt: TGCGCCAGTACCTGGGGGACAGGGGGCATCGGTGAGCAGTTCTTC
d_call: TRBD2; j_call: TRBJ2-1; v_call: TRBV15; clone_size: NA; cdr3_aa: CATSRGGLATPNEQFF; cdr3_nt: TGTGCCACCAGCAGAGGCGGACTAGCTACCCCCAATGAGCAGTTCTTC
d_call: TRBD2; j_call: TRBJ2-1; v_call: TRBV5-1; clone_size: NA; cdr3_aa: CASSSGTRKGNEQFF; cdr3_nt: TGCGCCAGCAGCTCCGGGACTAGAAAGGGCAATGAGCAGTTCTTC
d_call: NA; j_call: TRBJ2-2; v_call: TRBV9; clone_size: NA; cdr3_aa: CASSAIPLVGSGELFF; cdr3_nt: TGTGCCAGCAGCGCGATCCCCCTTGTAGGGTCTGGGGAGCTGTTTTTT
d_call: NA; j_call: TRBJ2-1; v_call: TRBV6-2/TRBV6-3; clone_size: NA; cdr3_aa: CASSHSTEQFF; cdr3_nt: TGTGCCAGCAGCCACTCCACCGAGCAGTTCTTC
d_call: NA; j_call: TRBJ1-1; v_call: TRBV2; clone_size: NA; cdr3_aa: CASSGQPNTEAFF; cdr3_nt: TGTGCCAGCAGTGGACAGCCGAACACTGAAGCTTTCTTT
d_call: NA; j_call: TRBJ1-5; v_call: TRBV4-2; clone_size: NA; cdr3_aa: CASSQEYRANQPQHF; cdr3_nt: TGTGCCAGCAGCCAAGAGTACAGGGCCAATCAGCCCCAGCATTTT
d_call: NA; j_call: TRBJ2-1; v_call: TRBV30; clone_size: NA; cdr3_aa: CAWSTENEQFF; cdr3_nt: TGTGCCTGGAGTACAGAAAATGAGCAGTTCTTC
d_call: NA; j_call: TRBJ1-5; v_call: TRBV30; clone_size: NA; cdr3_aa: CAWSEDSNQPQHF; cdr3_nt: TGTGCCTGGAGTGAAGATAGCAATCAGCCCCAGCATTTT
d_call: NA; j_call: TRBJ2-4; v_call: TRBV15; clone_size: NA; cdr3_aa: CATSNRRSLAKNIQYF; cdr3_nt: TGTGCCACCAGCAACCGACGGTCCCTAGCCAAAAACATTCAGTACTTC
d_call: NA; j_call: TRBJ2-2; v_call: TRBV14; clone_size: NA; cdr3_aa: CASSQDRSGTGELFF; cdr3_nt: TGTGCCAGCAGCCAAGATCGGTCGGGTACCGGGGAGCTGTTTTTT
d_call: NA; j_call: TRBJ2-2; v_call: TRBV5-1; clone_size: NA; cdr3_aa: CASRRGSDTGELFF; cdr3_nt: TGCGCCAGCCGCCGAGGAAGCGACACCGGGGAGCTGTTTTTT
d_call: TRBD2; j_call: TRBJ2-7; v_call: TRBV18; clone_size: NA; cdr3_aa: CASSATIVKRERGEQYF; cdr3_nt: TGTGCCAGCTCAGCCACCATAGTTAAGCGGGAGAGAGGCGAGCAGTACTTC